The rows below give T cell receptor beta chains drawn from one sample of a study of response to subunit inactivated influenza vaccine. Each CDR3 protein gets one entry after TCRdb re-called the RT-PCR reads with MiXCR. The sample records roughly 650,000 distinct CDR3 sequences, about 14% being singletons. Specimen: PBMCs from blood, collected around 15 days before vaccination. The receptors derive from a man aged 45-60 years who received an inactivated influenza vaccine. CDR3s include the opening cysteine and the closing phenylalanine or tryptophan. The order of the fields is D gene, clone size, V gene, J gene, CDR3 DNA, CDR3 protein. The D gene is left open where the match is weak. Only some rows state a clone size, as once, few, many or a class for expanded clones.

TRBD1,many,TRBV2,TRBJ1-5,TGTGCCAGCAGAGGGGACAGGGGTGGCAATCAGCCCCAGCATTTT,CASRGDRGGNQPQHF
TRBD1,-,TRBV20-1,TRBJ1-2,TGCAGTGCACAAGACAGGGTATATGGCTACACCTTC,CSAQDRVYGYTF
-,-,TRBV19,TRBJ2-7,TGTGCCAGTAGTGCCGGACTCCGCTACGAGCAGTACTTC,CASSAGLRYEQYF
-,-,TRBV14,TRBJ2-1,TGTGCCAGCAGCTCGCACAGGGAATTCAATGAGCAGTTCTTC,CASSSHREFNEQFF
-,-,TRBV7-6,TRBJ2-5,TGTGCCAGCAGCTTATTGGCGGAATGGGGAGAGACCCAGTACTTC,CASSLLAEWGETQYF
-,many,TRBV6-1,TRBJ1-1,TGTGCCAGCAGCTTTCTGGGAGGGGACAAAGCTTTCTTT,CASSFLGGDKAFF
TRBD2,few,TRBV29-1,TRBJ2-5,TGCAGCGTTGAGGCTAGCGGGAGCGTCGGAGAGACCCAGTACTTC,CSVEASGSVGETQYF
-,few,TRBV29-1,TRBJ2-7,TGCAGCGTTGAAAGTCCAGAGTGGGGCGGATCAAGCTCCTACGAGCAGTACTTC,CSVESPEWGGSSSYEQYF
-,-,TRBV7-2,TRBJ2-3,TGTGCCAGCAGCTTAGAAGGCATTAATACGCAGTATTTT,CASSLEGINTQYF
-,-,TRBV19,TRBJ2-1,TGTGCCAGTAGTGCCCAAGGGACACCCAGCAATGAGCAGTTCTTC,CASSAQGTPSNEQFF
-,few,TRBV7-6,TRBJ2-1,TGTGCCAGCAGCTTAGCGCACTGGACGACCTACAATGAGCAGTTCTTC,CASSLAHWTTYNEQFF
TRBD2,many,TRBV6-1,TRBJ2-2,TGTGCCAGCAAAAAGGGCCAACCGGGACTAGCGGGAGTCACCGGGGAGCTGTTTTTT,CASKKGQPGLAGVTGELFF
TRBD1,-,TRBV9,TRBJ1-3,TGTGCCAGCAGCGCGACAGGGTTCTCTGGAAACACCATATATTTT,CASSATGFSGNTIYF
-,few,TRBV5-1,TRBJ1-1,TGCGCCAGCAGATACCAGGACAGGAACACTGAAGCTTTCTTT,CASRYQDRNTEAFF
-,few,TRBV10-3,TRBJ1-6,TGTGCCATCGCGAACGGGGGGGGGTCACCCCTCCACTTT,CAIANGGGSPLHF
-,-,TRBV6-2/TRBV6-3,TRBJ2-1,TGTGCCAGCAGTAAAAAACCCCGGGATGGTTTTAGCAATGAGCAGTTCTTC,CASSKKPRDGFSNEQFF
-,few,TRBV12-3/TRBV12-4,TRBJ2-7,TGTGCCAGCACCCTCCTCGGGGGATCCTACGAGCAGTACTTC,CASTLLGGSYEQYF
-,-,TRBV4-2,TRBJ1-5,TGTGCCAGCAGCAGCGAAAGTGGAGGGATCGGTCAGCCCCAGCATTTT,CASSSESGGIGQPQHF
-,-,TRBV28,TRBJ2-5,TGTGCCAGCCAAGGACAGCCCAAGATAGAGACCCAGTACTTC,CASQGQPKIETQYF
TRBD1,-,TRBV29-1,TRBJ1-1,TGCAGCGTTGTAGGGACAGGGGCACCTCGGAGGACTGAAGCTTTCTTT,CSVVGTGAPRRTEAFF
-,few,TRBV7-2,TRBJ2-7,TGTGCCAGCAGCTTAGGTGTTAGGACCTACGAGCAGTACTTC,CASSLGVRTYEQYF
TRBD1,few,TRBV29-1,TRBJ2-5,TGCAGCGTTAGTGACAGGGGTGCCAAGACCCAGTACTTC,CSVSDRGAKTQYF
-,few,TRBV28,TRBJ2-5,TGTGCCAGCAGCCCTATATCGGGGTCGAAGACCCAGTACTTC,CASSPISGSKTQYF
-,-,TRBV7-9,TRBJ2-5,TGTGCCAGCAGCTTAGCGGTGTTTGGCTACGGGACCCAGTACTTC,CASSLAVFGYGTQYF
-,-,TRBV11-2,TRBJ2-2,TGTGCCAGCAGCCCAGTACGGGGACCCACCGGGGAGCTGTTTTTT,CASSPVRGPTGELFF
-,-,TRBV7-9,TRBJ2-5,TGTGCCAGCAGCCCGGGGGAAAGGTACCAAGAGACCCAGTACTTC,CASSPGERYQETQYF
TRBD2,-,TRBV3-1,TRBJ2-7,TGTGCCAGCAGCCAAGCCAGCGGGGCCTACGAGCAGTACTTC,CASSQASGAYEQYF
TRBD2,-,TRBV7-2,TRBJ2-5,TGTGCCAGCAGCTTAGCGCTCACTAGCGGGCCTCACCAAGAGACCCAGTACTTC,CASSLALTSGPHQETQYF
TRBD2,many,TRBV20-1,TRBJ2-1,TGCAGTACCAAGACGGGGGGGCAAAATGAGCAGTTCTTC,CSTKTGGQNEQFF
-,-,TRBV5-7,TRBJ1-4,TGTGCCAGCAGCTTGGTAAAAAGGCTTATTGAAAAACTGTTTTTT,CASSLVKRLIEKLFF
-,many,TRBV20-1,TRBJ2-1,TGCAGTCTCTCGGGACTCCTTTCACCAATTACCAATGAGCAGTTCTTC,CSLSGLLSPITNEQFF
TRBD2,few,TRBV7-9,TRBJ2-4,TGTGCCACCCCTCGGCTAGCGGTAGCCAAAAACATTCAGTACTTC,CATPRLAVAKNIQYF
TRBD2,few,TRBV27,TRBJ2-2,TGTGCCAGCAGTCCAATAGCGGGTGGTTGGGAAACCGGGGAGCTGTTTTTT,CASSPIAGGWETGELFF
-,few,TRBV12-3/TRBV12-4,TRBJ2-4,TGTGCCAGCAGTTTTATAGGCTCCAACATTCAGTACTTC,CASSFIGSNIQYF
-,-,TRBV20-1,TRBJ2-7,TGCAGTGCTAGAGAAGAGCCAGGCCTAGCTTCCGAGCAGTACTTC,CSAREEPGLASEQYF
-,few,TRBV20-1,TRBJ2-3,TGCAGTGCTATTAGAAGCACAGATACGCAGTATTTT,CSAIRSTDTQYF
-,few,TRBV5-6,TRBJ2-4,TGTGCCAGCAGCAGGGCCGGGGGGCTCGGCAAAAACATTCAGTACTTC,CASSRAGGLGKNIQYF
-,many,TRBV20-1,TRBJ1-2,TGCAGTGCTAGGGAAAGGACAGCCCTCTATGGCTACACCTTC,CSARERTALYGYTF
-,many,TRBV7-9,TRBJ1-5,TGTGCCAGCAGCTCCTGGGACACCAATCAGCCCCAGCATTTT,CASSSWDTNQPQHF
TRBD2,many,TRBV5-1,TRBJ2-1,TGCGCCAGCAGCTTCGTAGCGGGAGGGCCGCACAATGAGCAGTTCTTC,CASSFVAGGPHNEQFF
-,-,TRBV5-1,TRBJ2-2,TGCGCCAGCAGCTTGGACAGGGTCGTCGCCGGGGAGCTGTTTTTT,CASSLDRVVAGELFF
TRBD1,-,TRBV20-1,TRBJ1-4,TGCAGTGCGCACAAGAGGGGGCTGTCTGAAAAACTGTTTTTT,CSAHKRGLSEKLFF
-,-,TRBV2,TRBJ2-3,TGTGCCAGCAGTACAGGGAGGTCGGATACGCAGTATTTT,CASSTGRSDTQYF
TRBD2,few,TRBV28,TRBJ2-3,TGTGCCAGCAGGCCGGGACTAAACACAGATACGCAGTATTTT,CASRPGLNTDTQYF
TRBD2,many,TRBV7-2,TRBJ2-5,TGTGCCAGCAGTCGGACTAGCGGGGGAGAAGAGACCCAGTACTTC,CASSRTSGGEETQYF
-,-,TRBV6-2/TRBV6-3,TRBJ1-5,TGTGCCAGCAGCCACGACAGCCAGCCCCAGCATTTT,CASSHDSQPQHF
-,-,TRBV6-5,TRBJ2-3,TGTGCCAGCAGTTATGCGGGGTACACAGATACGCAGTATTTT,CASSYAGYTDTQYF
-,many,TRBV7-2,TRBJ2-5,TGTGCCAGCAGCTTAAGGTTCCACCAAGAGACCCAGTACTTC,CASSLRFHQETQYF
TRBD1,few,TRBV4-1,TRBJ2-5,TGCGCCAGCAGCCAACTCGGGACAGGGGTATCGGGGGAGACCCAGTACTTC,CASSQLGTGVSGETQYF
TRBD2,few,TRBV2,TRBJ2-7,TGTGCCAGCAGTGAAGACGGGGGGTTGGGCTACGAGCAGTACTTC,CASSEDGGLGYEQYF
TRBD2,few,TRBV6-2/TRBV6-3,TRBJ2-7,TGTGCCAGCAGCCGGACTAGCGGGTCCGGTGGGGAGCAGTACTTC,CASSRTSGSGGEQYF
-,-,TRBV3-1,TRBJ2-2,TGTGCCAGCAGCCCACGGGGCGGGAACGCTATCGGGGAGCTGTTTTTT,CASSPRGGNAIGELFF
-,many,TRBV29-1,TRBJ2-2,TGCAGCGTTCTGGAGACCGGGGAGCTGTTTTTT,CSVLETGELFF
TRBD1,few,TRBV4-3,TRBJ2-7,TGCGCCAGCAGTCACAGGGGGCCGGGGGACGAGCAGTACTTC,CASSHRGPGDEQYF
TRBD1,-,TRBV2,TRBJ1-5,TGTGCCAGCACGGGGACAGCTCATCAGCCCCAGCATTTT,CASTGTAHQPQHF
-,-,TRBV10-3,TRBJ2-7,TGTGCCATCAGTGAGTCGCCAGGGCTCTCCTACGAGCAGTACTTC,CAISESPGLSYEQYF
-,-,TRBV10-3,TRBJ2-1,TGTGCCATCAGTGACGGGACACGCTACAATGAGCAGTTCTTC,CAISDGTRYNEQFF